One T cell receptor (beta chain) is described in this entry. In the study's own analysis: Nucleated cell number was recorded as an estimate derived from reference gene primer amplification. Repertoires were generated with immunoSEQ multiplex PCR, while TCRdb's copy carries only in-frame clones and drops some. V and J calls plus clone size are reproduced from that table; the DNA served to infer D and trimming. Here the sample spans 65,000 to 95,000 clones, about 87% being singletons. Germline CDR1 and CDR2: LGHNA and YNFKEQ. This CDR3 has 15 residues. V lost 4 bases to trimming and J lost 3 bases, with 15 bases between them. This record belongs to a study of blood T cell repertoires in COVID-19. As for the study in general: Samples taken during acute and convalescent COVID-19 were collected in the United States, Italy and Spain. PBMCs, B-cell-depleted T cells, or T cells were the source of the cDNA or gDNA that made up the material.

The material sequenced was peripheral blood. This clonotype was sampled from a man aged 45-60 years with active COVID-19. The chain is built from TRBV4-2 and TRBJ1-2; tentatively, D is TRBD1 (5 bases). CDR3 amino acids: CASSLGEGRDYGYTF. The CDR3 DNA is TGTGCCAGCAGCCTCGGGGAGGGACGGGACTATGGCTACACCTTC.